This T cell receptor beta chain was retrieved from a study of blood T cell repertoires in COVID-19. Turning to the study itself: T cells, B-cell-depleted T cells, or PBMCs supplied cDNA or gDNA.

As originally analysed: Scientists estimated how many nucleated cells there were by amplifying reference gene primers. Produced via immunoSEQ multiplex PCR; TCRdb's table is partial and in-frame only. V and J calls and clone size are as listed in that table; D and trimming were resolved from the DNA. The sample has around 90,000 clones, 80% to 95% seen once. V was clipped by 8 bases and J by 1 base; unmatched bases: 2. Germline CDR1 reads SGHNT; CDR2 reads YYREEE (reference sequence). The CDR3 extends over 13 amino acids. Sequences were obtained from peripheral blood. The chain joins TRBV5-4 to TRBJ2-3, with TRBD2 matching 9 bases. The sequence was obtained from a woman in her sixties with active COVID-19. The CDR3 region is CASKRGGTDTQYF. CDR3 DNA sequence: TGTGCCAGTAAGCGGGGGGGCACAGATACGCAGTATTTT.